Here is one T cell receptor beta chain with its context. This clonotype was seen a few times. Its antigen is not yet known. Per-base qualities were not stored, and no clone one base away is much larger. The data originate from a study of T cells after yellow fever vaccination (dated by TCRdb to about 2019). Notes on the research overall: The SMART-Seq v4 Ultra Low Input RNA kit was used to prepare libraries from fractions with low cell numbers. Bulk TCR alpha and beta repertoires were sequenced longitudinally to track T-cell clones before and after primary and booster YFV17D yellow fever vaccination. Two healthy male donors, one aged 18 to 30 and one aged 30 to 39 years, were included in the cohort. Blood samples were taken at several timepoints before and after primary and secondary immunization, and bulk PBMC replicates and cell subsets were isolated.

Interpreted using the paper, the treatment or condition label stands for: live attenuated yellow fever vaccine strain. At each blood-draw timepoint, two biological replicates of bulk PBMCs were obtained. PBMCs were isolated from peripheral blood using a standard Ficoll-Paque protocol. TriZol was used to extract RNA from bulk PBMCs, CD4 and CD8 fractions, and dextramer-positive and dextramer-negative fractions. TCR cDNA was made using 5'RACE template switching, a step that added a universal primer site and unique molecular identifiers. Priming of cDNA synthesis was performed from both the TCR alpha and TCR beta constant segments. Libraries were amplified in two PCR steps, with sample barcodes and sequencing adapters added in the second step. Sequencing of the libraries was done on either Illumina HiSeq 2500 (2x100 bp) or NovaSeq (2x150 bp). In the source study's methods: Demultiplexing of reads and collapsing into UMI consensus sequences were performed with MIGEC, and V(D)J alignment was carried out with MiXCR. Clonotypes responding to the vaccine were identified with edgeR on replicate PBMC samples, with the criteria of FDR below 0.01 and a log2 fold change above 5 up to day 15. Bulk clonotypes were assigned CD4 or CD8 identity according to which sequenced CD4 or CD8 repertoire held them at higher abundance. TCRdb reanalyzed the raw reads on its own, using fastp at Q25 for trimming and MiXCR for clone calling, and kept in-frame beta chains. Rows matching on CDR3 protein sequence are summarized as one entry with the most common DNA and genes. TCRdb's processing, not the study's, gives the V and J calls here. The sample table holds around 350,000 distinct CDR3 sequences, of which roughly 11% were seen once. 15% to 20% of the sample is in the top ten clones.

The germline V gene encodes CDR1 SGHTA and CDR2 FQGTGA. The CDR3 starts with the cysteine, ends with the phenylalanine, and has 14 residues. Just the 42-base CDR3 DNA is kept, in frame starting at base 1. Clipping removes 5 bases from V and 8 bases from J, with 8 as the unmatched junction base count. The study at large found these results: A small fraction of clonotypes appeared in both the CD4 and CD8 compartments, likely as a result of convergent recombination. The study included only two donors, which limits how far the findings can be generalized. Computational filtering was needed because FACS-sorted repertoires could contain abundant contaminating clonotypes from the bulk population. Compared with the primary T-cell response, the secondary T-cell response was weaker but faster, peaking on day 5 rather than day 15. Most clones expanded after primary vaccination were re-detected after the booster (about 96% of CD4 and about 88% of CD8), suggesting broad memory maintenance.

This receptor was identified in a man aged 18 to 35 who received the YFV17D yellow fever vaccine. This chain joins TRBV7-3 to TRBJ1-2; TRBD1 aligns with 10 central bases. The sample in question was PBMCs, obtained on the day of the first yellow fever vaccination. The CDR3 region has the sequence CASSRDRGSLGYTF. The DNA sequence is given as TGTGCCAGCAGCCGGGACAGGGGAAGTTTGGGCTACACCTTC.